These T cell receptor beta chains were read from a single sample in a study of Ad26.COV2.S vaccination and SARS-CoV-2 variants. Produced via immunoSEQ multiplex PCR; TCRdb's table is partial and in-frame only. The sample includes some 350,000 clones, approximately 85% of them seen just once. Material: peripheral blood, obtained in a trial of Ad26.COV2.S vaccine versus placebo. The receptors come from a person between 18 and 65 years old who received the Ad26.COV2.S COVID-19 vaccine or a placebo. Each CDR3 is given with its conserved first and last residue.

>TRBV19
CASSLGETQYF
>TRBV30
CAWTRDGWSGVYNSPLHF
>TRBV28
CASQKLKPGQGTGTEAFF
>TRBV5-4
CASSFPPRTSGSSGNEQFF
>TRBV20-1
CSASEGLAGALPGELFF
>TRBV5-4
CASSSPGGGEKLFF
>TRBV4-1
CASSLLGGMNTEAFF
>TRBV30
CAWDRAGGYTF
>TRBV19
CASQPGQGRGEQFF
>TRBV5-1
CASSWGIQAGGYEQYF
>TRBV5-5
CASSLVGASGEQYF
>TRBV28
CASSLQHYEQYF
>TRBV19
CASSIGQFTGELFF
>TRBV5-1
CASSQLAGVTDTQYF
>TRBV7-6
CASSLAGGPVGANVLTF
>TRBV9
CASSVVGGSANNSPLHF
>TRBV7-2
CASSPGDRGRINEKLFF
>TRBV19
CASSIGWVQVADTQYF
>TRBV2
CASSEGASSRTDTQYF
>TRBV18
CASSPSQGNNSPLHF
>TRBV5-4
CAIGDQVDSPLHF
>TRBV6-5
CASSPTGVSAFF
>TRBV9
CASSPRVGAYEQYF
>TRBV29-1
CSVEDADIHLLAQYF
>TRBV19
CASSIARLTSGFANTGELFF
>TRBV5-4
CASSLGGEYTGELFF
>TRBV19
CASSIGLQLDRVFYNEQFF
>TRBV19
CASSPRGNTDTQYF
>TRBV12-3/TRBV12-4
CASSLTETQYF
>TRBV6-1
CASSEDRWEEAFF
>TRBV9
CASSVVSGEGYTF
>TRBV6-6
CASSYASLYGYTF
>TRBV9
CASSVDRRGDIQYF
>TRBV15
CATSSTKTNEKLFF